The 21 T cell receptor beta chains below come from one sample, sequenced in a study of blood T cell repertoires in COVID-19. Repertoires were generated with immunoSEQ multiplex PCR, while TCRdb's copy carries only in-frame clones and drops some. The table lists about 110,000 clones, approximately 80% of them singletons. The sample was peripheral blood. These receptors all stem from a woman aged 55-69 years with acute or convalescent COVID-19.

This clone showed up just a few times. J is TRBJ2-7 and V is TRBV18; TRBD1 aligns across 8 bases. The CDR3 sequence is 16 residues long. V gave up 5 bases and J gave up 6 bases; unmatched junction bases: 15. Germline CDR1 KGHSH, CDR2 LQKENI. CDR3 DNA sequence: TGTGCCAGCTCATCCCAAACAGGGGGTATCTCTGGCGAGCAGTACTTC. It is translated as CASSSQTGGISGEQYF.

The chain combines TRBV2 with TRBJ1-3; D remains unclear. The length of the CDR3 is 14 residues. V gave up 5 bases and J gave up 0 bases, with 8 bases separating them. Looked up from germline, CDR1 is SNHLY and CDR2 is FYNNEI. CDR3 protein: CASSTEHSGNTIYF. As DNA, the CDR3 is TGTGCCAGCAGTACAGAACACTCTGGAAACACCATATATTTT.

The chain recombines TRBV5-1 with TRBJ2-4, with TRBD1 as a possible D gene (5 bases). Trimming stripped 0 bases from V and 7 bases from J, with 14 bases between. The CDR3 extends over 15 amino acids. CDR1 and CDR2 (germline): SGHRS, YFSETQ. The CDR3 is CASSLERAGSNIQYF. CDR3 nucleotide sequence: TGCGCCAGCAGCTTGGAACGCGCAGGGTCGAACATTCAGTACTTC.

V and J are TRBV3-1 (or the pseudogene TRBV3-2) and TRBJ2-1, with 8 bases lining up with TRBD2. The V gene end was trimmed by 3 bases and the J gene end by 1 base; junction bases not matched to a gene: 11. This CDR3 contains 18 residues. The germline V gene encodes CDR1 LGHDT and CDR2 YNNKEL (reference sequence). CDR3 amino acids: CASSHGGAGTTSYNEQFF. In nucleotides, the CDR3 is TGTGCCAGCAGCCACGGGGGGGCAGGGACGACTTCCTACAATGAGCAGTTCTTC.

The chain joins TRBV28 to TRBJ1-5; tentative D call: TRBD1 (5 bases). Germline-derived CDR1 and CDR2 are MDHEN and SYDVKM. Trimming pared 3 bases from V and 1 base from J, leaving 7 bases between. This CDR3 has 14 residues. DNA of the CDR3: TGTGCCAGCAGTTTTTCAGGGAGCAATCAGCCCCAGCATTTT. Amino acids: CASSFSGSNQPQHF.

The table lists this clone with a count of one. The chain carries TRBV5-1 and TRBJ2-2; TRBD1 aligns across 11 bases. V lost 0 bases to trimming and J lost 6 bases; unmatched junction nucleotides: 10. The germline gives CDR1 SGHRS, CDR2 YFSETQ. The CDR3 totals 18 residues. The CDR3 region is CASSLEGQGARSPGELFF. The CDR3 region has the DNA TGCGCCAGCAGCTTGGAAGGACAGGGGGCGCGAAGTCCCGGGGAGCTGTTTTTT.

The chain recombines TRBV11-2 with TRBJ2-1; D ambiguous. The ends were cut back, 5 bases at V and 5 bases at J, with 13 bases in the middle. Germline loops: CDR1 SGHAT, CDR2 FQNNGV. There are 14 residues in the CDR3. The CDR3 nucleotides read TGTGCCAGCAGCGAATCGAGACAAGACAATGAGCAGTTCTTC. Protein product: CASSESRQDNEQFF.

The chain is built from TRBV4-1 and TRBJ2-1; 11 nucleotides line up with TRBD2. From germline, CDR1 is MGHRA and CDR2 YSYEKL. The CDR3 is made up of 18 amino acids. V dropped 4 bases and J dropped 7; count of bases not matched to a gene: 15. CDR3 sequence (DNA): TGCGCCAGCAGCCGTCGTCCTTTTAGCGGGGGGGCAGGAAATGAGCAGTTCTTC. Amino acids: CASSRRPFSGGAGNEQFF.

J is TRBJ2-5 and V is TRBV5-1, with a possible D match to TRBD1 (6 bases). The CDR3 spans 17 residues. The germline V gene encodes CDR1 SGHRS and CDR2 YFSETQ. The germline V and J ends were trimmed by 0 bases and 0 bases, with 15 bases remaining between them. This CDR3 reads CASSLGGVAGDQETQYF. DNA of the CDR3: TGCGCCAGCAGCTTGGGAGGTGTTGCAGGGGACCAAGAGACCCAGTACTTC.

The V and J genes are TRBV7-2 and TRBJ1-3; 8 positions agree with TRBD1. V lost 6 bases to trimming and J lost 4 bases; unmatched junction nucleotides: 2. There are 13 residues in the CDR3. From germline, CDR1 is SGHTA and CDR2 FQGNSA. The CDR3 reads CASRDRAGNTIYF. In nucleotides, the CDR3 is TGTGCCAGCAGGGACAGGGCCGGAAACACCATATATTTT.

The CDR3 protein is CAISGQRGAGEQYF. The DNA for the CDR3 is TGTGCCATCAGTGGCCAGCGGGGGGCGGGTGAGCAGTACTTC. The gene calls are TRBV10-3 and TRBJ2-7; 9 bases are a match to TRBD2. In germline, CDR1 is ENHRY, CDR2 SYGVKD. This CDR3 comprises 14 residues. Unmatched junction bases numbered 8, after V lost 4 bases and J lost 7 bases.

The chain has TRBV4-2 and TRBJ2-1; a possible D gene is TRBD2 (5 bases). Germline V lookup: CDR1 LGHNA, CDR2 YNFKEQ. V lost 0 bases to trimming and J lost 3 bases, with 12 bases between them. The CDR3 consists of 16 residues. The CDR3 DNA reads TGTGCCAGCAGCCAAGATCCCAGCGGATACTACAATGAGCAGTTCTTC. Protein product: CASSQDPSGYYNEQFF.

This clone was seen just once. The chain couples TRBV9 to TRBJ2-2; D is perhaps TRBD2 (6 bases). Germline V gene sequence: CDR1 SGDLS, CDR2 YYNGEE. The V end lost 0 bases, the J end lost 5 bases, and 14 bases lay between the germline ends. This CDR3 is 16 amino acids long. The CDR3 nucleotides read TGTGCCAGCAGCGTAGTAGGAGGGGCCCCTACCGGGGAGCTGTTTTTT. This translates into CASSVVGGAPTGELFF.

In DNA form, the CDR3 reads TGTGCCAGCAGTTTATTCGGACAGGGGGGGATAGATACGCAGTATTTT. Translating gives CASSLFGQGGIDTQYF. The genes are TRBV27 and TRBJ2-3; 10 bases are shared with TRBD1. The CDR3 is 16 amino acids. Germline trimming cut 1 base from V and 5 bases from J; bases unmatched to any gene: 6. In germline, CDR1 is MNHEY, CDR2 SMNVEV (reference sequence).

CDR3 in DNA: TGTGCCAGCAGCTTTAGGACAGCAACAACCGATCGGCCCCAGCATTTT. This translates into CASSFRTATTDRPQHF. V is TRBV5-8 and J is TRBJ1-5; D is perhaps TRBD1 (6 bases). The CDR3 extends over 16 amino acids. Trimming left V 2 bases short and J 9 bases short, with 21 bases between. Germline V gives CDR1 SGHTS, CDR2 YDEGEE. Full variable domain (rest looked up from reference TRBV5-8 and TRBJ1-5): EAGVTQSPTHLIKTRGQQATLRCSPISGHTSVYWYQQALGLGLQFLLWYDEGEERNRGNFPPRFSGRQFPNYSSELNVNALELEDSALYLCASSFRTATTDRPQHFGDGTRLSIL.

The genes are TRBV19 and TRBJ2-5, with 8 bases lining up with TRBD1. Trimming took 3 bases from V and 5 from J; bases not matched to a gene: 5. Germline V gene sequence: CDR1 LNHDA, CDR2 SQIVND (reference sequence). The CDR3 runs to 14 residues. The chain's CDR3 is CASSITAGGETQYF. The DNA of the CDR3 is TGTGCCAGTAGTATTACGGCAGGGGGCGAGACCCAGTACTTC.

The V and J genes are TRBV19 and TRBJ2-7, with 9 bases identical to TRBD2. The CDR3 has 16 residues. Per the germline V gene, CDR1 is LNHDA and CDR2 is SQIVND (reference sequence). V was pared by 1 base and J by 5 bases, with 9 bases of the junction left unmatched. Here the CDR3 DNA reads TGTGCCAGTAGTATAGGTGGTGCGGGAGGGCCCAACGAGCAGTACTTC. Translating it yields CASSIGGAGGPNEQYF.

This clone has only a few counts. The chain is built from TRBV18 and TRBJ2-3, with D possibly being TRBD2 (5 bases). CDR3 length: 16 residues. The germline gives CDR1 KGHSH, CDR2 LQKENI. V lost 2 bases and J lost 0, with 12 bases in between. The CDR3 here is CASSPGLAPSTDTQYF. DNA of the CDR3: TGTGCCAGCTCACCAGGGTTAGCGCCTAGCACAGATACGCAGTATTTT.

The gene calls are TRBV5-1 and TRBJ2-5; no definite D call. V lost 2 bases, J lost 2 bases, and 10 bases lay in between. The germline CDR1 and CDR2 sequences are SGHRS and YFSETQ. The CDR3 length is 14 residues. The CDR3 here is CASSFPSPQETQYF. CDR3 sequence (DNA): TGCGCCAGCAGCTTCCCGAGCCCTCAAGAGACCCAGTACTTC. Based on the CDR3 plus reference TRBV5-1 and TRBJ2-5, the full variable domain is KAGVTQTPRYLIKTRGQQVTLSCSPISGHRSVSWYQQTPGQGLQFLFEYFSETQRNKGNFPGRFSGRQFSNSRSEMNVSTLELGDSALYLCASSFPSPQETQYFGPGTRLLVL.

This sequence joins TRBV19 and TRBJ1-5; 10 bases line up with TRBD1. The germline V gene has CDR1 LNHDA and CDR2 SQIVND (reference sequence). This CDR3 has 16 residues. V was pared by 6 bases and J by 6 bases, with 11 bases of the junction left unmatched. CDR3 in DNA: TGTGCCAGTAGCCCGGGGCGGACAGGGGGGACTCAGCCCCAGCATTTT. It is translated as CASSPGRTGGTQPQHF.

This chain uses TRBV25-1 with TRBJ1-2, with D possibly matching TRBD1 (6 bases). The germline V and J ends were trimmed by 6 bases and 4 bases, with 12 bases remaining between them. The V gene's germline CDR1 is MGHDK and CDR2 SYGVNS. The CDR3 contains 13 residues. CDR3 DNA: TGTGCCAGCAGACAGGGCTCTAGCTATGGCTACACCTTC. Its translation is CASRQGSSYGYTF.